The 10 T cell receptor beta chains below come from one sample, sequenced in a study of T cells in Graves' hyperthyroidism and ophthalmopathy. The source material, RNA transcripts, was used to amplify TCR beta CDR3 regions. RT-PCR in the first round (using the HTBI primer set) targeted the TCR CDR3. MiXCR was run by TCRdb on the multiplex PCR reads, yielding one entry per CDR3 protein. The sample yields some 620,000 distinct CDR3 sequences, around 16% seen once. Sequenced material: blood. These receptors were collected from a woman aged 25 to 39 with Graves' hyperthyroidism.

CDR3 protein: CASSPGLEASSTDTQYF. The CDR3 DNA reads as TGTGCCAGCAGTCCGGGACTAGAAGCCTCTAGCACAGATACGCAGTATTTT. The V and J genes are TRBV12-3 or TRBV12-4 and TRBJ2-3, with 8 bases fitting TRBD2. There are 17 residues in the CDR3. J was trimmed by 0 bases and V by 5 bases; bases with no gene match: 10.

The rearrangement uses TRBV5-1 and TRBJ1-4, with D perhaps matching TRBD1 (5 bases). Trimming removed 6 bases from V and 5 bases from J, with 11 bases in between. CDR3 length: 13 residues. Germline CDR1 reads SGHRS; CDR2 reads YFSETQ. CDR3: CASTYGGNEKLFF. DNA for the CDR3: TGCGCCAGCACCTACGGGGGGAATGAAAAACTGTTTTTT.

This clonotype was seen a few times. V is TRBV4-1 and J is TRBJ1-2; 7 bases map to TRBD1. CDR3 length: 16 residues. Germline V gene sequence: CDR1 MGHRA, CDR2 YSYEKL. The V gene end was trimmed by 3 bases and the J gene end by 8 bases; junction bases not matched to a gene: 15. The CDR3 is CASSHLLPRKGGGYTF. The CDR3 DNA is TGCGCCAGCAGCCATCTCCTCCCAAGGAAAGGGGGCGGCTACACCTTC.

The rearrangement joins TRBV5-1 to TRBJ1-4, with 8 positions matching TRBD1. CDR3 length equals 15 residues. After removal of 0 bases from V and 7 bases from J, the junction contained 5 bases not matched to a gene. Germline V CDR1 and CDR2: SGHRS, YFSETQ. In nucleotides, the CDR3 is TGCGCCAGCAGCTTGGTGGACAGGGACGGTGAAAAACTGTTTTTT. Translation gives CASSLVDRDGEKLFF.

This clonotype was counted only a few times. The chain joins TRBV29-1 to TRBJ1-2, with no clear D. CDR1 and CDR2 from the germline V gene are SQVTM and ANQGSEA. The CDR3 totals 12 residues. Trimming removed 1 base at V and 2 bases at J, with 5 bases between. The CDR3 is CSVEGPNYGYTF. The CDR3 DNA reads as TGCAGCGTTGAAGGGCCCAACTATGGCTACACCTTC.

The chain uses TRBV9 and TRBJ2-7, with 9 bases aligning to TRBD2. The CDR3 spans 15 residues. J was trimmed by 2 bases and V by 0 bases; bases with no gene match: 3. Per the germline V gene, CDR1 is SGDLS and CDR2 is YYNGEE. CDR3 amino acids: CASSVGASGTYEQYF. The CDR3 bases are TGTGCCAGCAGCGTAGGGGCTAGCGGGACCTACGAGCAGTACTTC.

This clonotype occurred a few times. The genes are TRBV20-1 and TRBJ2-2; D not resolved. This CDR3 is 13 amino acids long. With 5 bases removed from V and 2 bases from J, the gap between germline ends came to 9 bases. CDR1 DFQATT and CDR2 SNEGSKA come from the germline V gene (reference sequence). CDR3 sequence reads: CSAADPNTGELFF. The CDR3 DNA reads TGCAGTGCTGCAGACCCTAACACCGGGGAGCTGTTTTTT.

This clonotype was counted at least ten times. This chain joins TRBV2 and TRBJ2-7, with D uncertain. The germline V gene has CDR1 SNHLY and CDR2 FYNNEI. This CDR3 is 12 amino acids long. V was pared by 7 bases and J by 0 bases, with 7 bases between. The CDR3 DNA follows: TGTGCCAGCAACGACGGCTCCTACGAGCAGTACTTC. Translated, it gives CASNDGSYEQYF.

This clonotype was detected ten times or more. V and J are TRBV6-1 and TRBJ2-5; D gene ambiguous. The ends were cut back, 1 base at V and 2 bases at J, with 5 bases in the middle. The CDR3 covers 13 residues. Germline values: CDR1 MNHNS, CDR2 SASEGT. The CDR3, as DNA: TGTGCCAGCAGTGAAGTTCTTCAAGAGACCCAGTACTTC. It translates to CASSEVLQETQYF.

The CDR3 DNA sequence: TGTGCCAGCAGTCAACCGGGACTAGTGGGCACAGATACGCAGTATTTT. Translation: CASSQPGLVGTDTQYF. This sequence joins TRBV28 and TRBJ2-3; 8 bases agree with TRBD2. Germline-derived CDR1 and CDR2 are MDHEN and SYDVKM. Trimming cost V 5 bases and J 1 base; bases outside gene matches: 8. The CDR3 sequence is 16 residues long.